This T cell receptor (beta chain) was recovered during a study of blood T cell repertoires in COVID-19. Across the whole study: The samples span acute and convalescent COVID-19 from the United States, Italy and Spain. In each case, the material was cDNA or gDNA derived from T cells, B-cell-depleted T cells, or PBMCs.

Original processing notes: Amplification of reference gene primers provided the estimated nucleated cell counts. Method: immunoSEQ multiplex PCR; TCRdb's copy keeps in-frame clones and lacks some. From that table come the V and J calls and clone size; the DNA was used to work out D and trimming. The sample contains some 200,000 clones, roughly four fifths of which appear only once. V was trimmed by 3 bases and J by 6 bases, leaving 11 bases between them. The CDR3 sequence is 13 residues long. Germline-derived CDR1 and CDR2 are SGHAT and FQNNGV. Sequenced material: peripheral blood. The J gene is TRBJ1-2, the V gene TRBV11-2; D may be TRBD1 (5 bases). The clonotype originates from a woman aged 40 to 55 with acute or convalescent COVID-19. The CDR3 DNA reads TGTGCCAGCAGCTTGGGTCTGGACAATGGCTACACCTTC. This codes for CASSLGLDNGYTF. Together with reference TRBV11-2 and TRBJ1-2, the CDR3 gives the full variable domain: EAGVAQSPRYKIIEKRQSVAFWCNPISGHATLYWYQQILGQGPKLLIQFQNNGVVDDSQLPKDRFSAERLKGVDSTLKIQPAKLEDSAVYLCASSLGLDNGYTFGSGTRLTVV.